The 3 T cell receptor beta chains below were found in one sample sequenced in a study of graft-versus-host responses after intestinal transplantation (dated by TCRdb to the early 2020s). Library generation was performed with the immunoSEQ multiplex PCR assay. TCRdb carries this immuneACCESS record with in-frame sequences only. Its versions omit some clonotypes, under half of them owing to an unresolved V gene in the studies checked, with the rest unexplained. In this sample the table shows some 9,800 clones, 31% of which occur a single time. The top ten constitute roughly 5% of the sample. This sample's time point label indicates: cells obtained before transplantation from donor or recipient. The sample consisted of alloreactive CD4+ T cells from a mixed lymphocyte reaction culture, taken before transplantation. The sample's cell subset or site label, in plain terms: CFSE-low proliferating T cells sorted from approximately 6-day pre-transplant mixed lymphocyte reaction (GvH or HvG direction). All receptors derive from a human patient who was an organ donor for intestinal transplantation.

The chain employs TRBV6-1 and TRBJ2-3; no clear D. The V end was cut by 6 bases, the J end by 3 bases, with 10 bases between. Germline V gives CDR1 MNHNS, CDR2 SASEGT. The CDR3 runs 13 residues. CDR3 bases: TGTGCCAGCAGGCTGACTGGTACAGATACGCAGTATTTT. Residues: CASRLTGTDTQYF.

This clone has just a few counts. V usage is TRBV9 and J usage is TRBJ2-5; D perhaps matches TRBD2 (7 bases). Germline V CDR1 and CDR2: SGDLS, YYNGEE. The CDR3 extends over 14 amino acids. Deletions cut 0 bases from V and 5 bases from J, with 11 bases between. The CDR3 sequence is CASSVAGGGETQYF. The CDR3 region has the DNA TGTGCCAGCAGCGTAGCGGGGGGCGGGGAGACCCAGTACTTC.

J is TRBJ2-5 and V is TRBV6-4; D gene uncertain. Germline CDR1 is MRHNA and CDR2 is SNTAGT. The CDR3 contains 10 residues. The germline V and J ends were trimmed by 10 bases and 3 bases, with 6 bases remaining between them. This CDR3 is CAKVEETQYF. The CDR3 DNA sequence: TGTGCCAAGGTAGAAGAGACCCAGTACTTC.